Detailed here is one T cell receptor (beta chain). As to time point: sample taken at primary tumor resection. There were around 72 donors, all of them untreated patients with early-stage non-small cell lung cancer. This record belongs to a study of spatial heterogeneity in lung cancer. The germline V and J ends were trimmed by 11 bases and 2 bases, with 15 bases remaining between them. Germline V gene sequence: CDR1 SEHNR, CDR2 FQNEAQ (reference sequence). The CDR3 is 14 residues long. TCRdb independently ran MiXCR on the 5' RACE reads; one entry per CDR3 protein. In the table there are some 55,000 distinct CDR3 sequences, approximately 6.3% of which are singletons.

The chain links TRBV7-9 to TRBJ2-2, with a weak D call TRBD1 (6 bases). This sequence originates from a female donor with early-stage non-small cell lung cancer. The sequencing used PBMCs, collected at surgery. In DNA form, the CDR3 reads TGTGCCTTCCCACATGGGGGCAACACCGGGGAGCTGTTTTTT. It translates to CAFPHGGNTGELFF.